This entry lists 18 T cell receptor beta chains sequenced from one sample in a study of T cells in Graves' hyperthyroidism and ophthalmopathy. Amplified TCR beta CDR3 regions derived from RNA transcripts. Primed by the HTBI set, a first-round RT-PCR was run on the TCR CDR3. TCRdb ran MiXCR on the multiplex PCR reads and lists one entry per CDR3 protein. The table includes about 96,000 distinct CDR3 sequences, roughly half detected once. Material: blood. The receptors shown here come from a woman in her 40s with Graves' hyperthyroidism.

The chain joins TRBV19 to TRBJ2-6; tentatively, D is TRBD1 (5 bases). The CDR3 totals 15 residues. Germline assignment: CDR1 LNHDA and CDR2 SQIVND (reference sequence). Trimming took off 5 bases at V and 4 bases at J, with 12 bases between the two ends. CDR3 sequence: CASSQGAAGANVLTF. Written as DNA, the CDR3 is TGTGCCAGTAGTCAGGGCGCGGCCGGGGCCAACGTCCTGACTTTC. The whole variable domain, filled in from reference TRBV19 and TRBJ2-6, reads DGGITQSPKYLFRKEGQNVTLSCEQNLNHDAMYWYRQDPGQGLRLIYYSQIVNDFQKGDIAEGYSVSREKKESFPLTVTSAQKNPTAFYLCASSQGAAGANVLTFGAGSRLTVL.

This clonotype was seen only a few times. The chain carries TRBV29-1 and TRBJ1-2; D not certain. Trimming cost V 7 bases and J 3 bases, with 9 bases left between them. CDR3 length: 11 residues. CDR1 is SQVTM and CDR2 is ANQGSEA in the germline V gene. CDR3 DNA: TGCAGCGCCGCCGGGGACTATGGCTACACCTTC. This translates into CSAAGDYGYTF.

On this clonotype: Just one base apart from a much larger clone, this may be a read error. J is TRBJ2-5 and V is TRBV10-3; D ambiguous. The CDR3 loop spans 14 amino acids. The V gene's germline CDR1 is ENHRY and CDR2 SYGVKD. Deletions cut 11 bases from V and 2 bases from J, with 18 bases between. The CDR3 is CAGSAPGSQETQYF. DNA for the CDR3: TGTGCCGGCAGTGCTCCCGGGTCGCAAGAGACCCAGTACTTC.

J is TRBJ1-1 and V is TRBV20-1; 7 nucleotides align to TRBD1. The CDR3 spans 12 residues. CDR1 and CDR2 (germline): DFQATT, SNEGSKA (reference sequence). The CDR3 region is CSSYTGVAEAFF. The CDR3 region has the DNA TGCAGCTCGTATACAGGGGTGGCTGAAGCTTTCTTT.

This clonotype has at least ten counts. The genes are TRBV5-8 and TRBJ1-1; D gene uncertain. Germline V gene data show CDR1 as SGHTS and CDR2 as YDEGEE. Trimming removed 0 bases at V and 1 base at J, with 7 bases between. This CDR3 has 14 amino acids. The CDR3 sequence is CASSLDGPNTEAFF. The CDR3 nucleotides read TGTGCCAGCAGCTTGGACGGGCCGAACACTGAAGCTTTCTTT.

The chain uses TRBV7-2 and TRBJ1-3; tentatively, D is TRBD1 (5 bases). The V and J ends lost 1 base and 0 bases respectively, with 10 bases between them. The germline V gene has CDR1 SGHTA and CDR2 FQGNSA. The CDR3 consists of 16 residues. This chain's CDR3 is CASSLGGAHSGNTIYF. The CDR3 DNA reads as TGTGCCAGCAGCTTAGGAGGGGCCCACTCTGGAAACACCATATATTTT.

This clonotype was counted a few times. The chain employs TRBV4-3 and TRBJ1-4, with 10 nucleotides matching TRBD1. CDR3 length equals 16 residues. With V trimmed by 0 bases and J by 8 bases, 6 bases remained unmatched. Germline V gene data show CDR1 as LGHNA and CDR2 as YSLEER. For the CDR3, the DNA is TGCGCCAGCAGCCAAGAACTGGACAGGGGGAGGGAAAAACTGTTTTTT. It specifies CASSQELDRGREKLFF.

Concerning this clonotype: Germline is not matched at one junction end, which may reflect a read error. The V gene is TRBV20-1, the J gene TRBJ2-5; D is perhaps TRBD1 or TRBD2 (6 bases each). This CDR3 is built from 13 residues. The germline V gene has CDR1 DFQATT and CDR2 SNEGSKA (reference sequence). CDR3 loop: CSAEEGGQETKYF. The DNA of the CDR3 is TGCAGTGCCGAAGAGGGGGGACAAGAGACCAAGTACTTC.

For this clonotype: A read error is possible here, since a much larger clone lies one base away. V and J are TRBV20-1 and TRBJ2-5, with a weak D call TRBD1 (5 bases). V gave up 0 bases and J gave up 11 bases, with 37 bases separating them. In germline, CDR1 is DFQATT, CDR2 SNEGSKA (reference sequence). The CDR3 length is 20 residues. The CDR3 DNA follows: TGCAGTGCTAGAGATCGGTGGACAATCCTGGACCACCTCCCGCTGTACGGGCAGTACTTC. It codes for CSARDRWTILDHLPLYGQYF.

The chain carries TRBV15 and TRBJ1-6, with TRBD1 matching 8 bases. The trim removed 0 bases at V and 9 bases at J, leaving 7 bases unmatched. This CDR3 contains 16 residues. Per germline, CDR1 LNHNV and CDR2 YYDKDF (reference sequence). Here the CDR3 DNA reads TGTGCCACCAGCAGAGATCCCGGGACAGGAGGTTCACCCCTCCACTTT. Translating it yields CATSRDPGTGGSPLHF. The full variable domain, completed using reference TRBV15 and TRBJ1-6, is DAMVIQNPRYQVTQFGKPVTLSCSQTLNHNVMYWYQQKSSQAPKLLFHYYDKDFNNEADTPDNFQSRRPNTSFCFLDIRSPGLGDTAMYLCATSRDPGTGGSPLHFGNGTRLTVT.

The chain's CDR3 is CSVTSGRGYEQYF. Here the CDR3 DNA reads TGCAGCGTTACTAGCGGGAGAGGCTACGAGCAGTACTTC. The genes are TRBV29-1 and TRBJ2-7; TRBD2 agrees at 11 bases. CDR1 is SQVTM, CDR2 ANQGSEA, per germline. J lost 3 bases, V lost 5 bases, and 3 bases had no gene match. This CDR3 is built from 13 residues.

The J gene is TRBJ1-2, the V gene TRBV5-4; 7 bases map to TRBD1. Trimming removed 4 bases from V and 5 bases from J; junction bases left unmatched: 8. In germline, CDR1 is SGHNT, CDR2 YYREEE (reference sequence). This CDR3 has 14 amino acids. The CDR3 coding sequence is TGTGCCAGCAGCCCCGGGACAGCTTATTATGGCTACACCTTC. Its protein product is CASSPGTAYYGYTF.

In DNA, the CDR3 is TGCAGTGCTCGGTCCCAGGGACTAGCGGGAGTCTCCTACGAGCAGTACTTC. This sequence encodes CSARSQGLAGVSYEQYF. The chain uses TRBV20-1 and TRBJ2-7; 14 nucleotides match TRBD2. The CDR3 sequence is 17 residues long. The J segment lost 0 bases and the V segment lost 5 bases, leaving 9 bases of the junction unmatched. The germline V gene encodes CDR1 DFQATT and CDR2 SNEGSKA (reference sequence).

At least ten counts were recorded for this clonotype. The gene calls are TRBV4-3 and TRBJ2-5; D is possibly TRBD1 (5 bases). CDR1 and CDR2 from the germline V gene are LGHNA and YSLEER. V shed 1 base and J shed 2 bases, with 11 bases lying between them. The CDR3 has 15 residues. The chain's CDR3 is CASSQVSGLQETQYF. In DNA, the CDR3 is TGCGCCAGCAGCCAAGTGTCAGGGCTACAAGAGACCCAGTACTTC.

The rearrangement links TRBV29-1 to TRBJ1-2; D remains ambiguous. The germline gives CDR1 SQVTM, CDR2 ANQGSEA. This CDR3 is 12 amino acids long. Trimming pared 4 bases from V and 4 bases from J, leaving 10 bases between. As DNA, the CDR3 is TGCAGCGTTGTCGTAGGGATCTATGGCTACACCTTC. It is translated as CSVVVGIYGYTF.

This clonotype came up many times. The gene calls are TRBV6-6 and TRBJ1-2; D gene uncertain. CDR1 is MNHNY and CDR2 is SVGAGI in the germline V gene (reference sequence). With 4 bases removed from V and 5 bases from J, the gap between germline ends came to 11 bases. The CDR3 is 13 residues long. CDR3: CASSSVRLYGYTF. The CDR3 DNA reads as TGTGCCAGCAGTTCCGTGAGACTTTATGGCTACACCTTC.

This clonotype was found many times. The rearrangement joins TRBV4-2 to TRBJ1-2; 7 bases agree with TRBD1. CDR1 and CDR2 (germline): LGHNA, YNFKEQ. The CDR3 is 13 residues long. Germline trimming cut 4 bases from V and 8 bases from J; bases unmatched to any gene: 7. CDR3 protein: CASSPADRDGYTF. CDR3 sequence (DNA): TGTGCCAGCAGCCCCGCCGACAGGGACGGCTACACCTTC.

Many counts were recorded for this clonotype. The rearrangement uses TRBV7-2 and TRBJ1-2; D gene uncertain. Germline V gene lookup returns CDR1 SGHTA and CDR2 FQGNSA. V dropped 5 bases and J dropped 4 bases, with 8 bases sitting between them. This CDR3 has 12 residues. The CDR3: CASSLRTYGYTF. CDR3 nucleotides: TGTGCCAGCAGCCTACGAACCTATGGCTACACCTTC.